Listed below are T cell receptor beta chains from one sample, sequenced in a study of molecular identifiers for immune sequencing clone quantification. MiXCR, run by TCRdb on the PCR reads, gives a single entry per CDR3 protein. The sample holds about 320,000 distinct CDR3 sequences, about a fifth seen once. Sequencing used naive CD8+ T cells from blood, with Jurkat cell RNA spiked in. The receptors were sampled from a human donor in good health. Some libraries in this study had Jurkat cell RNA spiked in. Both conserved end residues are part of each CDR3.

CDR3aa: CASSMGQAPDTQYF
len: 14
v_gene: TRBV19

CDR3aa: CASSLQGKQGNYGYTF
len: 16
v_gene: TRBV4-3

CDR3aa: CSVLRGNNEQFF
len: 12
v_gene: TRBV29-1

CDR3aa: CASSQDSTQLPTDTQYF
len: 17
v_gene: TRBV4-3

CDR3aa: CASSGGLARTGELFF
len: 15
v_gene: TRBV11-3

CDR3aa: CASSSGVGDYGYTF
len: 14
v_gene: TRBV6-5

CDR3aa: CSAIWLAGEQYF
len: 12
v_gene: TRBV20-1

CDR3aa: CARSLDGYGGKREAFF
len: 16
v_gene: TRBV5-3

CDR3aa: CASRIAGFSTDTQYF
len: 15
v_gene: TRBV6-5

CDR3aa: CASSPGRNGYTF
len: 12
v_gene: TRBV6-5

CDR3aa: CAGSAGGPYEQYF
len: 13
v_gene: TRBV19

CDR3aa: CASSMSGNTGELFF
len: 14
v_gene: TRBV19

CDR3aa: CASGLGPLNTEAFF
len: 14
v_gene: TRBV12-5

CDR3aa: CASRGQKETQYF
len: 12
v_gene: TRBV5-5

CDR3aa: CAWWGDSNYGYTF
len: 13
v_gene: TRBV30

CDR3aa: CASSSPSNYGYTF
len: 13
v_gene: TRBV11-2

CDR3aa: CASSLADDYEQYF
len: 13
v_gene: TRBV5-1

CDR3aa: CASSLREEDIQYF
len: 13
v_gene: TRBV12-3/TRBV12-4

CDR3aa: CASSRGGGIYNEQSF
len: 15
v_gene: TRBV3-1

CDR3aa: CASSSGTGATNEKLFF
len: 16
v_gene: TRBV7-9

CDR3aa: CASTDTGTGYLGYEQYF
len: 17
v_gene: TRBV6-2/TRBV6-3

CDR3aa: CASTEQTGWVYEKLFF
len: 16
v_gene: TRBV2

CDR3aa: CASSYSISREGISYEQYF
len: 18
v_gene: TRBV6-5

CDR3aa: CASSVGPPLAREQFF
len: 15
v_gene: TRBV9

CDR3aa: CSVSAGYEQYF
len: 11
v_gene: TRBV29-1

CDR3aa: CASSYGISTDTQYF
len: 14
v_gene: TRBV12-3/TRBV12-4

CDR3aa: CASSQTPGHHEAFF
len: 14
v_gene: TRBV7-9

CDR3aa: CAWSVLLGDEQFF
len: 13
v_gene: TRBV30

CDR3aa: CASSKPQGARTDAFF
len: 15
v_gene: TRBV21-1

CDR3aa: CAISDGGSQETQYF
len: 14
v_gene: TRBV10-3

CDR3aa: CASSPTGVLEQYF
len: 13
v_gene: TRBV12-3/TRBV12-4

CDR3aa: CASSAGTSFHEQYF
len: 14
v_gene: TRBV7-9

CDR3aa: CASTLALGSYGYTF
len: 14
v_gene: TRBV5-4

CDR3aa: CASSRLAGSQETQYF
len: 15
v_gene: TRBV6-2/TRBV6-3

CDR3aa: CSARGHSPTPYEQYF
len: 15
v_gene: TRBV20-1

CDR3aa: CATGDGADTQYF
len: 12
v_gene: TRBV10-3

CDR3aa: CATLTGELFF
len: 10
v_gene: TRBV27